A single sample gave rise to the 27 T cell receptor beta chains below, sequenced in a study of T cell changes during pregnancy in multiple sclerosis. Generated by immunoSEQ multiplex PCR, the TCRdb table keeps only in-frame clones and is missing some. Counted here are 88,000 or so clones, roughly nine tenths occurring once; the ten biggest clones make up approximately 1.5%. The specimen comprised peripheral blood, sampled before pregnancy. The receptors come from a female donor with multiple sclerosis, enrolled in a pregnancy study.

The chain couples TRBV2 to TRBJ1-2; possibly TRBD1 for D (6 bases). The germline gives CDR1 SNHLY, CDR2 FYNNEI. V gave up 8 bases and J gave up 5 bases, with 18 bases separating them. CDR3 length equals 14 residues. The CDR3, as DNA: TGTGCCAGCGGGGGCGTCCCGCTCCTATATGGCTACACCTTC. Protein product: CASGGVPLLYGYTF.

The rearrangement links TRBV14 to TRBJ2-6; a possible D gene is TRBD1 (5 bases). The V and J ends lost 4 bases and 0 bases respectively, with 7 bases between them. Germline loops: CDR1 SGHDN, CDR2 FVKESK. This CDR3 has 15 residues. The CDR3 sequence: CASSRGLSGANVLTF. Here the CDR3 DNA reads TGTGCCAGCAGCCGGGGCCTCTCTGGGGCCAACGTCCTGACTTTC.

The rearrangement links TRBV14 to TRBJ2-2, with no clear D. There are 13 residues in the CDR3. Germline V gives CDR1 SGHDN, CDR2 FVKESK. Trimming removed 4 bases at V and 2 bases at J, with 5 bases between. The CDR3 DNA is TGTGCCAGCAGCCGAACTAACACCGGGGAGCTGTTTTTT. Its translation is CASSRTNTGELFF.

CDR3 sequence: CATSRARQINQPQHF. The CDR3 region has the DNA TGTGCCACCAGCAGGGCGCGGCAGATCAATCAGCCCCAGCATTTT. The chain combines TRBV15 with TRBJ1-5; no reliable D call. The germline V gene encodes CDR1 LNHNV and CDR2 YYDKDF (reference sequence). The V end was cut by 3 bases, the J end by 3 bases, with 12 bases between. The CDR3 sequence is 15 residues long.

The rearrangement links TRBV2 to TRBJ2-3, with TRBD2 as a possible D gene (6 bases). With 8 bases removed from V and 2 bases from J, the gap between germline ends came to 11 bases. The CDR3 spans 13 residues. Germline V gene lookup returns CDR1 SNHLY and CDR2 FYNNEI. CDR3 amino acids: CASAGQNTDTQYF. The DNA for the CDR3 is TGTGCCAGCGCGGGGCAAAACACAGATACGCAGTATTTT.

V usage is TRBV6-6 and J usage is TRBJ2-5; 7 nucleotides align to TRBD1. The CDR3 is 16 amino acids. The germline V gene encodes CDR1 MNHNY and CDR2 SVGAGI (reference sequence). After removal of 6 bases from V and 0 bases from J, the junction contained 10 bases not matched to a gene. CDR3 bases: TGTGCCAGCAGCGGGCCCGGGACAGAGTACCAAGAGACCCAGTACTTC. It codes for CASSGPGTEYQETQYF.

V usage is TRBV19 and J usage is TRBJ2-2; TRBD2 matches 10 bases. The CDR3 has 14 residues. Trimming cost V 4 bases and J 6 bases; bases outside gene matches: 2. From germline, CDR1 is LNHDA and CDR2 SQIVND (reference sequence). CDR3 loop: CASSTLAGAGELFF. The CDR3 DNA reads TGTGCCAGTAGTACCCTAGCGGGGGCCGGGGAGCTGTTTTTT.

This sequence joins TRBV27 and TRBJ2-1, with 8 bases that match TRBD2. This CDR3 comprises 16 residues. Germline V gene lookup returns CDR1 MNHEY and CDR2 SMNVEV (reference sequence). The V gene end was trimmed by 5 bases and the J gene end by 9 bases; junction bases not matched to a gene: 15. CDR3 nucleotide sequence: TGTGCCAGCAGTCCTCGGGCGGGGGGATTATCCGGTGAGCAGTTCTTC. Its translation: CASSPRAGGLSGEQFF.

The V call is TRBV29-1, the J call TRBJ1-4, with 9 bases identical to TRBD1. The V segment lost 0 bases and the J segment 8 bases; nucleotides outside the gene matches: 10. The CDR3 covers 16 residues. Looked up from germline, CDR1 is SQVTM and CDR2 is ANQGSEA. Here the CDR3 reads CSVEDPHRGPGEKLFF. The CDR3 nucleotides are TGCAGCGTTGAAGATCCACACAGGGGGCCGGGGGAAAAACTGTTTTTT.

This clone was detected only once. The chain has TRBV19 and TRBJ1-6; D gene ambiguous. CDR3 length equals 15 residues. The V gene lost 2 bases and the J gene lost 9 bases, with 14 bases spanning the gap. CDR1 and CDR2 (germline): LNHDA, SQIVND (reference sequence). The CDR3 DNA reads as TGTGCCAGTAGTATACAAAGGAGTCTGGGTTCACCCCTCCACTTT. Its translation is CASSIQRSLGSPLHF.

The chain links TRBV5-4 to TRBJ2-5, with a possible D match to TRBD2 (6 bases). The CDR3 loop spans 14 amino acids. The V gene's germline CDR1 is SGHNT and CDR2 YYREEE (reference sequence). The ends were cut back, 4 bases at V and 2 bases at J, with 12 bases in the middle. The CDR3 protein is CASSIPEGQETQYF. Written as DNA, the CDR3 is TGTGCCAGCAGCATCCCGGAGGGGCAAGAGACCCAGTACTTC. Looking up the rest from reference TRBV5-4 and TRBJ2-5 gives the full variable domain: ETGVTQSPTHLIKTRGQQVTLRCSSQSGHNTVSWYQQALGQGPQFIFQYYREEENGRGNFPPRFSGLQFPNYSSELNVNALELDDSALYLCASSIPEGQETQYFGPGTRLLVL.

V gene TRBV5-1 combines with J gene TRBJ2-1, with TRBD2 matching 8 bases. CDR3 size: 14 residues. The V segment lost 0 bases and the J segment 7 bases; nucleotides outside the gene matches: 3. The V gene's germline CDR1 is SGHRS and CDR2 YFSETQ. This CDR3 is CASSLVRGANEQFF. The DNA of the CDR3 is TGCGCCAGCAGCTTGGTGCGGGGGGCGAATGAGCAGTTCTTC. The variable domain in full, with the rest retrieved from reference TRBV5-1 and TRBJ2-1, is KAGVTQTPRYLIKTRGQQVTLSCSPISGHRSVSWYQQTPGQGLQFLFEYFSETQRNKGNFPGRFSGRQFSNSRSEMNVSTLELGDSALYLCASSLVRGANEQFFGPGTRLTVL.

This clone came up once. J is TRBJ2-5 and V is TRBV5-8, with 8 bases identical to TRBD2. This CDR3 has 16 amino acids. CDR1 and CDR2 (germline): SGHTS, YDEGEE. The ends lost 4 bases at V and 5 bases at J; junction bases unmatched: 13. DNA of the CDR3: TGTGCCAGCAGCGTCTTTAGCGGGGTACCGGGGGAGACCCAGTACTTC. Protein: CASSVFSGVPGETQYF.

This chain links TRBV5-6 with TRBJ2-3, with no clear D. The CDR3 runs to 16 residues. Germline values: CDR1 SGHDT, CDR2 YYEEEE. The V end lost 0 bases, the J end lost 2 bases, and 13 bases lay between the germline ends. CDR3: CASSLAAFWATDTQYF. CDR3 bases: TGTGCCAGCAGCTTGGCCGCATTTTGGGCCACAGATACGCAGTATTTT.

This clone was counted only a few times. CDR3 protein: CASTAGQGGYEQYF. DNA for the CDR3: TGTGCCAGTACCGCGGGACAGGGGGGCTACGAGCAGTACTTC. The rearrangement links TRBV19 to TRBJ2-7, with TRBD1 matching over 11 bases. Germline trimming cut 7 bases from V and 3 bases from J; bases unmatched to any gene: 5. The CDR3 loop spans 14 amino acids. Germline CDR1 LNHDA, CDR2 SQIVND (reference sequence).

The V gene is TRBV21-1, the J gene TRBJ2-5; the DNA was not compared with TRBD1, the D call given in the table. TRBV21-1 constitutes a pseudogene. The CDR3 has 16 amino acids. CDR3 nucleotides: TGTGCCAGCAGCAAGGGACCGAGACAGGGGGTAGAGACCCAGTACTTC. This gives the protein CASSKGPRQGVETQYF.

The chain links TRBV11-2 to TRBJ2-4; TRBD1 aligns across 7 bases. This CDR3 region has 16 residues. Germline CDR1 reads SGHAT; CDR2 reads FQNNGV. V shed 5 bases, J shed 0 bases, and the junction held 7 bases outside the gene matches. CDR3: CASSIGTVIAKNIQYF. The CDR3 DNA sequence: TGTGCCAGCAGCATAGGGACAGTGATAGCCAAAAACATTCAGTACTTC.

V is TRBV5-1 and J is TRBJ2-3, with a possible D match to TRBD2 (6 bases). V lost 0 bases and J lost 5, with 13 bases in between. This CDR3 region has 15 residues. Per germline, CDR1 SGHRS and CDR2 YFSETQ. The CDR3 reads CASSLGARGLDTQYF. The CDR3 DNA sequence: TGCGCCAGCAGCTTGGGTGCGCGGGGTCTAGATACGCAGTATTTT.

The chain recombines TRBV7-9 with TRBJ2-1; 15 bases are a match to TRBD2. V was pared by 1 base and J by 14 bases, with 9 bases of the junction left unmatched. The CDR3 runs 16 residues. CDR1 SEHNR and CDR2 FQNEAQ come from the germline V gene (reference sequence). The CDR3 DNA follows: TGTGCCAGCAGCTTAGGTGGAGGACTAGCGGGGGGGCCGGAGTTCTTC. Protein product: CASSLGGGLAGGPEFF.

This chain joins TRBV27 and TRBJ1-4, with 9 bases identical to TRBD1. CDR3 length equals 13 residues. Germline V lookup: CDR1 MNHEY, CDR2 SMNVEV (reference sequence). J gave up 10 bases and V 7 bases, and 7 bases lay outside the gene matches. The CDR3 is CASMGTGYRKLFF. The CDR3 nucleotides read TGTGCCAGCATGGGGACAGGGTATAGAAAACTGTTTTTT. Full variable domain (missing parts from reference TRBV27 and TRBJ1-4): EAQVTQNPRYLITVTGKKLTVTCSQNMNHEYMSWYRQDPGLGLRQIYYSMNVEVTDKGDVPEGYKVSRKEKRNFPLILESPSPNQTSLYFCASMGTGYRKLFFGSGTQLSVL.

The chain combines TRBV6-5 with TRBJ2-1; perhaps TRBD1 as D (5 bases). Trimming removed 2 bases at V and 6 bases at J, with 11 bases between. The CDR3 totals 14 residues. The germline gives CDR1 MNHEY, CDR2 SVGAGI. In DNA form, the CDR3 reads TGTGCCAGCAGTTACCATTCGGACACCAATGAGCAGTTCTTC. Translated: CASSYHSDTNEQFF.

This chain links TRBV15 with TRBJ2-7; 7 positions match TRBD1. Losses at the gene ends were 4 bases for V and 2 bases for J; bases not matched to a gene: 11. The CDR3 totals 16 residues. Germline CDR1 is LNHNV and CDR2 is YYDKDF (reference sequence). CDR3 residues: CATSTVPHRGTYEQYF. The CDR3 DNA reads as TGTGCCACCAGCACCGTCCCCCACAGGGGAACCTACGAGCAGTACTTC.

This chain links TRBV5-4 with TRBJ2-5, with 11 bases fitting TRBD2. The CDR3 has 14 amino acids. Unmatched junction bases numbered 4, after V lost 2 bases and J lost 7 bases. Germline CDR1 and CDR2: SGHNT and YYREEE (reference sequence). CDR3 nucleotide sequence: TGTGCCAGCAGCTTATTTAGCGGGGGGGGGACCCAGTACTTC. The encoded protein is CASSLFSGGGTQYF.

V and J are TRBV4-1 and TRBJ1-5; 7 bases line up with TRBD1. CDR3 length: 14 residues. Per the germline V gene, CDR1 is MGHRA and CDR2 is YSYEKL. The V gene end was trimmed by 3 bases and the J gene end by 2 bases; junction bases not matched to a gene: 1. The CDR3: CASSQGTGNQPQHF. CDR3 nucleotide sequence: TGCGCCAGCAGCCAGGGGACAGGCAATCAGCCCCAGCATTTT.

Worth noting for this clone: This specimen includes other DNA sequences encoding the same CDR3. The chain links TRBV5-1 to TRBJ1-5; a weak D match, TRBD1 (5 bases). The CDR3 extends over 15 amino acids. The germline V gene has CDR1 SGHRS and CDR2 YFSETQ. V was trimmed by 2 bases and J by 1 base, leaving 10 bases between them. The CDR3 DNA sequence: TGCGCCAGCAGCTTAGCGGGGGGAAGCAATCAGCCCCAGCATTTT. Its protein is CASSLAGGSNQPQHF.

The J gene is TRBJ1-1, the V gene TRBV9; TRBD1 matches at 11 bases. V dropped 4 bases and J dropped 7; count of bases not matched to a gene: 9. CDR1 SGDLS and CDR2 YYNGEE come from the germline V gene. CDR3 length equals 15 residues. The CDR3, as DNA: TGTGCCAGCAGCATTCAGGACAGGGGGCAGGGTGAAGCTTTCTTT. This translates into CASSIQDRGQGEAFF.

V and J are TRBV19 and TRBJ1-1, with TRBD1 matching 8 bases. Germline V lookup: CDR1 LNHDA, CDR2 SQIVND (reference sequence). After removal of 5 bases from V and 3 bases from J, the junction contained 2 bases not matched to a gene. The CDR3 is made up of 13 amino acids. As DNA, the CDR3 is TGTGCCAGTAGTGCACAGGGGGACACTGAAGCTTTCTTT. Translation: CASSAQGDTEAFF.